The following is a T cell receptor (beta chain) sequence with its context. There are many counts of this clonotype. It has no known antigen specificity. The sample holds no much larger clone one base away, and base qualities are not on file. This entry is derived from a study of tumor-infiltrating lymphocytes in primary liver carcinoma (dated by TCRdb to 2016 to 2017). Study-wide context: Between late 2015 and 2016, a few patients in China with histopathologically diagnosed primary liver carcinoma had surgical resection. The five patients, three men and two women aged 30 to 69 years, had hepatocellular carcinoma (four) or combined HCC and intrahepatic cholangiocarcinoma (one). Tumors of the five patients were stage T1-T3 N0M0 with maximum diameters of about 4 to 10 cm. Each sample produced roughly 3.65 to 7.5 million productive TCRbeta reads, and read depth showed no significant difference between tissue types. Across five regions of each liver tumor, along with adjacent normal tissue and blood, the study brought together TCRbeta repertoire sequencing, expression microarrays and whole-exome sequencing. A total of some 35 specimens from 5 patients underwent TCRbeta repertoire sequencing, comprising about 25 tumor regions, 5 adjacent noncancerous liver tissues and 5 peripheral blood samples. Repertoires from technical replicates were highly reproducible, with mean shared-clone rates approximately 0.88 and correlation coefficients above 0.95. General findings and caveats noted by the study authors: The study included only five patients, and the authors note findings should be validated in a larger study. Since the samples were bulk and unsorted, there was no way to compare CD4+ and CD8+ T cell repertoires. Consistent with antigen-driven expansion, pairs of tumor regions showed higher repertoire overlap (mean about 36%) than either tumor-adjacent pairs (approximately 17%) or tumor-blood pairs (approximately 15%). Only the TCR beta chain was sequenced, so true repertoire diversity is likely underestimated because unpaired alpha chains were not captured. The top 250 clones accounted for a significantly greater share of the repertoire in tumors than in blood (p = 0.039).

Starting from about 500 ng total RNA, TCRbeta-specific cDNA was produced by reverse transcription with a constant-region primer and ProtoScript II reverse transcriptase. Construction of the TCRbeta libraries relied on three nested rounds of multiplex PCR, following a slightly modified ARM-PCR procedure. Each of the first two PCR rounds ran for approximately 10 cycles and used multiplex TRBV1-TRBV30 forward primers together with a Cbeta reverse primer. A final 25-cycle PCR with Deep VentR polymerase added sample barcodes and Illumina adapters. Amplicons of 200-500 bp were gel-purified with a QIAquick gel extraction kit before sequencing. An Illumina HiSeq 2500 was used to sequence the TCRbeta amplicons with 250-bp paired-end reads. The published analysis was carried out like this. Trimmomatic v0.33 was used to quality-trim the reads, and FLASH v1.2.11 was used to merge paired reads so that full CDR3 sequences could be recovered. V, D and J germline segments were assigned to the rearranged TCRbeta sequences by MiGEC v1.2.1b. VDJtools v1.0.0 computed clonotype statistics and Shannon-Wiener diversity indices. To reduce sampling bias, subsequent analyses other than the diversity analysis used only the 250 most abundant clonotypes in each sample. The raw public reads went through TCRdb reprocessing: fastp at Q25, MiXCR clone calling, in-frame beta chains kept. Each CDR3 protein appears once, grouped with its most common genes and DNA. None of the V and J calls come from the authors' own analysis; TCRdb made them. The sample includes 190,000 or so distinct CDR3 sequences, with 65% observed a single time. Clones ranked in the top ten supply around 7.1% of the sample.

According to the germline V gene, CDR1 reads MNHEY and CDR2 reads SVGAGI. The CDR3 holds 14 amino acids from the cysteine to the phenylalanine. Kept here is only the CDR3 DNA, which spans 42 bases and is read in frame from base 1. The junction shows trimming of 1 base on V and 7 bases on J, plus 13 bases between the germline ends. TRIzol reagent was used to extract blood RNA from unsorted whole blood, while the DNeasy Blood & Tissue kit provided the germline DNA. Patients had chronic HBV infection and were treatment-naive at sampling. Before surgery, 4 to 5 milliliters of peripheral blood were collected into K2EDTA tubes.

This TCR was sampled from a woman aged 60 to 75 with primary liver carcinoma and hepatitis B virus infection. The sequenced sample consisted of peripheral blood. The sequence is built from TRBV6-5 and TRBJ1-1; the D gene remains uncertain. The DNA reads as follows: TGTGCCAGCAGTTACTACGGTATCGAGGTTGAAGCTTTCTTT. Translation gives CASSYYGIEVEAFF.